The subject of this entry is one T cell receptor beta chain. Its antigen is currently unknown. The primer mix had 60 Vbeta and 13 Jbeta primers. Libraries were prepared by immunoSEQ multiplex PCR; TCRdb keeps only in-frame clonotypes and omits some of them. The sample totals under 200,000 clones. These data belong to a study of cytomegalovirus exposure and HLA in healthy donors. Study results and limitations: What a later analysis reportedly showed was that an Asian-associated ancestry cluster had fewer N-insertions than the approximately 700-donor mean.

The germline gives CDR1 LGHNA, CDR2 YNFKEQ. The V gene lost 0 bases and the J gene lost 1 base, with 13 bases spanning the gap. This CDR3 is built from 17 residues. Sequences were obtained from PBMCs. This chain joins TRBV4-2 and TRBJ1-5; tentatively, D is TRBD1 (5 bases). The clonotype originates from a man aged 25 to 40 in good health and CMV-seronegative. The CDR3 coding sequence is TGTGCCAGCAGCCAAGATCTCCCCGGGGGGAGCAATCAGCCCCAGCATTTT. It specifies CASSQDLPGGSNQPQHF.